A selection of T cell receptor beta chains follows, all from one sample in a study of patients and donors after allogeneic stem cell transplantation. TCRdb analysed the RT-PCR reads with MiXCR anew, one entry per CDR3 protein. The top ten clones hold around 6% of a sample with about a million distinct CDR3 sequences, approximately 19% of them seen once. The specimen sequenced was blood, either unsorted or a sorted T cell fraction (not recorded which). The receptors were gathered from a human donor who was either an allogeneic HSCT recipient or a stem cell or donor lymphocyte infusion donor (not recorded which). It is not recorded whose cells these are; they may come from a transplant donor. The CDR3 runs from the conserved cysteine through the conserved F or W. The D gene is left open where the match is weak.

V gene	D gene	J gene	CDR3 protein
TRBV24-1	TRBD1	TRBJ2-5	CATSVGQGPFGQETQYF
TRBV2	.	TRBJ2-7	CASSLTDGGSYEQYF
TRBV7-9	.	TRBJ1-1	CASTFGGGTEAFF
TRBV2	TRBD2	TRBJ2-7	CATQEGLAGSYEQYF
TRBV6-5	.	TRBJ2-7	CASSYSSGKPYEQYF
TRBV6-1	TRBD2	TRBJ2-5	CASSLPTGGRETQYF
TRBV11-2	.	TRBJ2-7	CASSLDDPRGGYEQYF
TRBV11-2	.	TRBJ2-7	CASSRETLSYEQYF
TRBV6-1	.	TRBJ2-6	CASRSLGGRTNVLTF
TRBV12-3/TRBV12-4	TRBD2	TRBJ2-3	CASSPSSRPGLARADTQYF
TRBV12-3/TRBV12-4	.	TRBJ2-1	CASSTRDFPEQFF
TRBV12-3/TRBV12-4	TRBD2	TRBJ2-1	CASSPVGPAGPTGYNEQFF
TRBV24-1	TRBD1	TRBJ2-3	CATSRDSNTDTQYF
TRBV19	TRBD2	TRBJ2-1	CASSTSGHNEQFF
TRBV29-1	.	TRBJ2-1	CSVRDLTNEQFF
TRBV19	.	TRBJ1-5	CASSIDREGQPQHF
TRBV6-2/TRBV6-3	.	TRBJ2-5	CASFSGGETQYF
TRBV20-1	TRBD2	TRBJ2-1	CSARTSGGPNEQFF
TRBV27	.	TRBJ2-7	CASSLDSGDEQYF
TRBV20-1	.	TRBJ2-5	CSARAGSIETQYF
TRBV18	.	TRBJ2-7	CASSLWSGLEGEQYF
TRBV7-9	TRBD2	TRBJ2-1	CASQPSGRTHPYNEQFF
TRBV9	TRBD1	TRBJ2-6	CASSVGQGAYAGANVLTF
TRBV6-5	TRBD1	TRBJ1-2	CASGYSTLTGGRGYTF
TRBV14	.	TRBJ2-5	CASSPGEFRGEETQYF
TRBV12-3/TRBV12-4	TRBD1	TRBJ1-5	CASSSNHRDRGQGQPQHF